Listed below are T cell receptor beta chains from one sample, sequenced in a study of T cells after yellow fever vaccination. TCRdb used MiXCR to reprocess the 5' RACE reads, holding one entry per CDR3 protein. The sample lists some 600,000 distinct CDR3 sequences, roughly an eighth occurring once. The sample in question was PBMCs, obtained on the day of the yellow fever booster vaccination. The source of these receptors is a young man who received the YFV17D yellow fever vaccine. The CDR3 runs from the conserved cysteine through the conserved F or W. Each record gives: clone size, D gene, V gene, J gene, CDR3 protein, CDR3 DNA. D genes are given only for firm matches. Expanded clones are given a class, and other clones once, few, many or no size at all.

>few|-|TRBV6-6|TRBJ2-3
CAIYPGGTDTQYF
TGTGCCATATACCCGGGGGGCACAGATACGCAGTATTTT
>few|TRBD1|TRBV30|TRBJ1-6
CAWTKYRDSSYNSPLHF
TGTGCCTGGACTAAATACCGGGACAGCTCCTATAATTCACCCCTCCACTTT
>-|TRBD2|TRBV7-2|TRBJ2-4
CASSFWTSGFNIQYF
TGTGCCAGCAGCTTCTGGACTAGCGGGTTCAACATTCAGTACTTC
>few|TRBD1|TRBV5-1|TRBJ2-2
CASSLTQGFATGELFF
TGCGCCAGCAGCTTGACACAGGGGTTTGCGACCGGGGAGCTGTTTTTT
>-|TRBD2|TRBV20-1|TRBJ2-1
CSARSWTSGGGNEQFF
TGCAGTGCTAGATCCTGGACTTCCGGGGGGGGCAATGAGCAGTTCTTC
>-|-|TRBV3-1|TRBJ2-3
CASSQGAPALRTDTQYF
TGTGCCAGCAGCCAAGGAGCGCCAGCGCTACGCACAGATACGCAGTATTTT
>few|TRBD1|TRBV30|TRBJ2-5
CAWTRGQPSQETQYF
TGTGCCTGGACCAGGGGGCAGCCCAGCCAAGAGACCCAGTACTTC
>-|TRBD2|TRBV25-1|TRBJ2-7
CASSEYYASGTGYEQYF
TGTGCCAGCAGTGAATATTATGCTAGCGGGACGGGCTACGAGCAGTACTTC
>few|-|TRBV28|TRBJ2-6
CASSLAYGVSGANVLTF
TGTGCCAGCAGTTTAGCGTATGGAGTCTCTGGGGCCAACGTCCTGACTTTC
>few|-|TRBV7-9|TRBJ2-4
CASSPPGPNIQYF
TGTGCCAGCAGCCCCCCGGGACCAAACATTCAGTACTTC
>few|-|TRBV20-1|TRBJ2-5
CSARVLRALASEQETQYF
TGCAGTGCTAGAGTATTGAGAGCACTGGCTAGCGAGCAAGAGACCCAGTACTTC
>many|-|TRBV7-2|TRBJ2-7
CASSLVSGRGIHEQYF
TGTGCCAGCAGCTTAGTCTCTGGCCGGGGGATCCACGAGCAGTACTTC
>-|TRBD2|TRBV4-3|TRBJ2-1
CASSPSGGFYNEQFF
TGCGCCAGCAGCCCTAGCGGGGGGTTCTACAATGAGCAGTTCTTC
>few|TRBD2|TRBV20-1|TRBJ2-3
CSASPHLAGADTQYF
TGCAGTGCTAGTCCTCACCTAGCGGGAGCGGATACGCAGTATTTT
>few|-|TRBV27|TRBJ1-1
CASSLWGYGNTEAFF
TGTGCCAGCAGTTTATGGGGGTATGGGAACACTGAAGCTTTCTTT
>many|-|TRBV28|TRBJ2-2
CASKGENTGELFF
TGTGCCAGCAAAGGGGAGAACACCGGGGAGCTGTTTTTT
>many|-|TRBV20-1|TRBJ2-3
CSARREVDTQYF
TGCAGTGCCCGCAGAGAGGTGGATACGCAGTATTTT
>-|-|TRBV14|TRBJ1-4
CASSLTAVNEKLFF
TGTGCCAGCAGCTTGACCGCCGTTAATGAAAAACTGTTTTTT
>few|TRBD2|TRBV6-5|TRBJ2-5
CASSYSAGVETQYF
TGTGCCAGCAGTTACTCAGCGGGAGTTGAGACCCAGTACTTC
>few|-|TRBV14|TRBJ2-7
CASSQEVWSYEQYF
TGTGCCAGCAGCCAAGAGGTGTGGTCCTACGAGCAGTACTTC
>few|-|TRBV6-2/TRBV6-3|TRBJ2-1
CASSSAGPGILGEQFF
TGTGCCAGCAGCTCCGCGGGGCCCGGAATATTGGGTGAGCAGTTCTTC
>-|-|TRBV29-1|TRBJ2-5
CSVGGGSETQYF
TGCAGCGTTGGAGGGGGATCGGAGACCCAGTACTTC
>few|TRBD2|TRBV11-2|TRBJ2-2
CASSSRPGHRAGGGELFF
TGTGCCAGCAGCTCCAGACCGGGACACCGAGCGGGGGGCGGGGAGCTGTTTTTT
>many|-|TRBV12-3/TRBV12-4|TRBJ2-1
CASTVAASSYNEQFF
TGTGCCAGCACCGTAGCGGCCAGCTCCTACAATGAGCAGTTCTTC
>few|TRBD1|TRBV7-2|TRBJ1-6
CASSPGQGLASPLHF
TGTGCCAGCAGCCCGGGACAGGGGCTCGCCTCACCCCTCCACTTT
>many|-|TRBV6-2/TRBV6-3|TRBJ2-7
CASTQSYEQYF
TGTGCCAGCACCCAAAGCTACGAGCAGTACTTC
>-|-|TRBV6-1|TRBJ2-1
CASTGDSSYNEQFF
TGTGCCAGCACCGGAGACAGCTCCTACAATGAGCAGTTCTTC
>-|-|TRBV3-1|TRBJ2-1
CASSRNRNNEQFF
TGTGCCAGCAGCCGGAACAGGAACAATGAGCAGTTCTTC
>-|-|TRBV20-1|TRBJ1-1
CSATPLANTEAFF
TGCAGTGCTACCCCTCTGGCGAACACTGAAGCTTTCTTT
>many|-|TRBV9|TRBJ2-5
CASSVGYRQGETQYF
TGTGCCAGCAGCGTAGGGTACAGGCAGGGGGAGACCCAGTACTTC
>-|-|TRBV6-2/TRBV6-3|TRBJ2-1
CASSPVTRGGEQFF
TGTGCCAGCTCACCCGTGACTAGAGGGGGCGAGCAGTTCTTC
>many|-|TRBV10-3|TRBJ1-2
CAISESGARANYGYTF
TGTGCCATCAGTGAGTCCGGGGCCAGGGCTAACTATGGCTACACCTTC
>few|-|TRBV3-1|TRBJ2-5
CASSQGVLETQYF
TGTGCCAGCAGCCAGGGAGTTCTGGAGACCCAGTACTTC
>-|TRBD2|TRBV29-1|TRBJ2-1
CSVASGRARDEQFF
TGCAGCGTTGCCAGCGGGAGGGCCCGGGATGAGCAGTTCTTC
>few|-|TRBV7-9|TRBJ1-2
CASSLGGIGYTF
TGTGCCAGCAGCTTGGGGGGAATAGGCTACACCTTC
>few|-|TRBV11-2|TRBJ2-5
CASSLDLLHAQYF
TGTGCCAGCAGCTTAGATTTGTTACACGCCCAGTACTTC
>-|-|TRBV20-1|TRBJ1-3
CSARDGWGNTIYF
TGCAGTGCTAGAGATGGGTGGGGAAACACCATATATTTT
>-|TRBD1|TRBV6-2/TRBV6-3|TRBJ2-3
CASSYSTQGARNTQYF
TGTGCCAGCAGTTACTCGACACAGGGGGCGAGGAATACGCAGTATTTT
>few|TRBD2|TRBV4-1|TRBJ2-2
CASSQRIAGGPSNTGELFF
TGCGCCAGCAGCCAACGTATAGCGGGAGGGCCCTCGAATACCGGGGAGCTGTTTTTT
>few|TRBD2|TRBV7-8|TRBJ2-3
CASSPIRAGFRTDTQYF
TGTGCCAGCAGCCCAATCAGAGCGGGATTTAGGACAGATACGCAGTATTTT
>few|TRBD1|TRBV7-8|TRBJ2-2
CASSRRDSNTGELFF
TGTGCCAGCAGCCGCAGGGACAGCAACACCGGGGAGCTGTTTTTT
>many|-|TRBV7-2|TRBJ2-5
CASSLVEGRYQETQYF
TGTGCCAGCAGCTTAGTAGAGGGACGGTATCAAGAGACCCAGTACTTC
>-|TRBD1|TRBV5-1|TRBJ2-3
CASSSGTGSDTQYF
TGCGCCAGCAGCTCCGGGACAGGGTCAGATACGCAGTATTTT
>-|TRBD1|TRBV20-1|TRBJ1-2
CSARSTGTGGINYGYTF
TGCAGTGCTAGAAGCACCGGGACAGGGGGTATCAACTATGGCTACACCTTC
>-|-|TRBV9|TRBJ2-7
CASSVSGGGEQYF
TGTGCCAGCAGCGTCTCCGGTGGAGGGGAGCAGTACTTC
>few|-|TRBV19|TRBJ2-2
CASRPGGYTGELFF
TGTGCCAGTCGACCGGGCGGGTACACCGGGGAGCTGTTTTTT
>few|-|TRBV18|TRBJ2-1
CASSRPSGAEQFF
TGTGCCAGCTCACGCCCATCTGGCGCGGAGCAGTTCTTC
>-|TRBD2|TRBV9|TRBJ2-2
CASSVFPGLAGGGELFF
TGTGCCAGCAGCGTATTTCCGGGACTAGCGGGAGGTGGGGAGCTGTTTTTT
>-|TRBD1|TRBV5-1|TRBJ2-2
CATRWTGMNTGELFF
TGCGCCACCAGGTGGACAGGGATGAACACCGGGGAGCTGTTTTTT
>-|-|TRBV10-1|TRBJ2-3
CASSDRGGGSTDTQYF
TGCGCCAGCAGTGACAGGGGCGGAGGCAGCACAGATACGCAGTATTTT
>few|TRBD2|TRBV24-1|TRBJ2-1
CATSDFLAGGPSNEQFF
TGTGCCACCAGTGACTTTCTAGCGGGAGGGCCCTCCAATGAGCAGTTCTTC
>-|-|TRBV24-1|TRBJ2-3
CATSEAGRRDTDTQYF
TGTGCCACCAGTGAGGCTGGGCGGCGGGACACAGATACGCAGTATTTT
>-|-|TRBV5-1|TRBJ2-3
CASSLAGIADTQYF
TGCGCCAGCAGCTTGGCGGGGATCGCAGATACGCAGTATTTT
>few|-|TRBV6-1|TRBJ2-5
CASSEALEITQYF
TGTGCCAGCAGTGAAGCGCTCGAAATTACCCAGTACTTC